The 14 T cell receptor beta chains below come from one sample, sequenced in a study of response to subunit inactivated influenza vaccine (dated by TCRdb to 2016 to 2018). Receptor libraries were prepared by RT-PCR. These reads were obtained on an Illumina HiSeq 2500. TCRdb ran its own pipeline on the public reads, namely fastp trimming at Q25 and MiXCR clone calling, and kept in-frame beta chains. Identical CDR3 proteins give one entry, which carries the most common genes and DNA. This sample gives around 530,000 distinct CDR3 sequences in total; 10% to 15% of them show up just once. Clones ranked in the top ten supply about a tenth of the sample. Specimen: PBMCs from blood, collected on the day of vaccination. Source of these receptors: a man aged 50 or older who received an inactivated influenza vaccine. Donor details come from another sample of the same person, matched by shared clones.

The chain has TRBV4-2 and TRBJ1-6; TRBD1 might be the D (5 bases). Germline loops: CDR1 LGHNA, CDR2 YNFKEQ. Trimming removed 2 bases from V and 8 bases from J, with 16 bases in between. The CDR3 totals 16 residues. In nucleotides, the CDR3 is TGTGCCAGCAGCCAATCGCCAGGGTATTCGGATTCACCCCTCCACTTT. The encoded protein is CASSQSPGYSDSPLHF.

The chain has TRBV7-2 and TRBJ2-6; D is undetermined. Trimming left V 5 bases short and J 1 base short, with 6 bases between. The V gene's germline CDR1 is SGHTA and CDR2 FQGNSA. The CDR3 totals 14 residues. CDR3 sequence reads: CASSPPSGANVLTF. For the CDR3, the DNA is TGTGCCAGCAGCCCCCCATCTGGGGCCAACGTCCTGACTTTC.

This clonotype showed up just a few times. The chain joins TRBV5-1 to TRBJ1-1; possible D gene TRBD1, 6 bases. The V gene lost 4 bases and the J gene lost 6 bases, with 10 bases spanning the gap. The CDR3 runs 12 residues. The V gene's germline CDR1 is SGHRS and CDR2 YFSETQ. The CDR3 protein is CASSETGSEAFF. For the CDR3, the DNA is TGCGCCAGCAGCGAGACAGGTTCTGAAGCTTTCTTT.

Within the sample, this clonotype is medium-sized. The gene calls are TRBV28 and TRBJ2-5, with a possible D match to TRBD1 (6 bases). The CDR3 has 14 amino acids. Germline lookup yields CDR1 MDHEN and CDR2 SYDVKM. V lost 3 bases, J lost 5 bases, and 13 bases lay in between. The CDR3 protein is CASSFWGPWETQYF. The CDR3 nucleotides read TGTGCCAGCAGTTTTTGGGGGCCCTGGGAGACCCAGTACTTC.

The chain recombines TRBV5-6 with TRBJ2-3; 9 bases are shared with TRBD2. CDR3 length: 17 amino acids. The V segment lost 0 bases and the J segment 7 bases; nucleotides outside the gene matches: 12. From germline, CDR1 is SGHDT and CDR2 YYEEEE. CDR3 residues: CASSLERVQREAHTQYF. The CDR3 DNA sequence: TGTGCCAGCAGCTTGGAGAGAGTCCAGCGGGAGGCTCATACGCAGTATTTT. Complete variable domain (other parts from reference TRBV5-6 and TRBJ2-3): DAGVTQSPTHLIKTRGQQVTLRCSPKSGHDTVSWYQQALGQGPQFIFQYYEEEERQRGNFPDRFSGHQFPNYSSELNVNALLLGDSALYLCASSLERVQREAHTQYFGPGTRLTVL.

This clonotype was observed a few times. The CDR3 DNA sequence: TGCGCCAGCAGCGCCAGTATAATGGGGGAGCAGTTCTTC. Translated, it gives CASSASIMGEQFF. The V gene is TRBV5-1, the J gene TRBJ2-1; unclear D gene. V was cut by 4 bases and J by 10 bases, with 15 bases left in between. The CDR3 loop spans 13 amino acids. The germline V gene encodes CDR1 SGHRS and CDR2 YFSETQ.

CDR3 region: CASSQYAGDEQFF. CDR3 DNA sequence: TGCGCCAGCAGCCAGTACGCGGGGGACGAGCAGTTCTTC. J is TRBJ2-1 and V is TRBV4-1, with 7 bases lining up with TRBD2. Germline trimming cut 3 bases from V and 10 bases from J; bases unmatched to any gene: 6. This CDR3 spans 13 amino acids. CDR1 is MGHRA and CDR2 is YSYEKL in the germline V gene.

This clonotype has just a few counts. The V gene is TRBV27, the J gene TRBJ2-1; perhaps D is TRBD1 or TRBD2 (6 bases each). Trimming stripped 5 bases from V and 6 bases from J, with 20 bases between. The CDR3 has 16 residues. Germline V gene lookup returns CDR1 MNHEY and CDR2 SMNVEV (reference sequence). The CDR3 DNA sequence: TGTGCCAGCAGTCCTATAGGCATCGGGGGCTCCAATGAGCAGTTCTTC. Translated: CASSPIGIGGSNEQFF.

This clonotype was seen only a few times. The rearrangement uses TRBV20-1 and TRBJ2-4; TRBD1 is a possible D gene (7 bases). V gave up 1 base and J gave up 4 bases, with 11 bases separating them. The germline gives CDR1 DFQATT, CDR2 SNEGSKA (reference sequence). CDR3 size: 14 residues. The CDR3 spells CSARGAGQKNIQYF. CDR3 in DNA: TGCAGTGCTAGAGGTGCGGGACAGAAAAACATTCAGTACTTC.

The V gene is TRBV15, the J gene TRBJ1-1; maybe TRBD1 (6 bases). The germline V and J ends were trimmed by 5 bases and 1 base, with 14 bases remaining between them. The germline V gene encodes CDR1 LNHNV and CDR2 YYDKDF (reference sequence). This CDR3 contains 15 residues. CDR3 sequence (DNA): TGTGCCACCAGCCCAGAGGGGGAGCAGAACACTGAAGCTTTCTTT. Protein: CATSPEGEQNTEAFF.

This clonotype has ten or more counts. The rearrangement joins TRBV10-3 to TRBJ2-1; TRBD1 is a possible D gene (5 bases). CDR1 ENHRY and CDR2 SYGVKD come from the germline V gene. Between the trimmed V and J ends, which lost 7 bases and 7 bases, there was a span of 11 bases. This CDR3 has 12 amino acids. The CDR3 loop reads CAIKAGPNEQFF. As DNA, the CDR3 is TGTGCCATCAAGGCAGGGCCGAATGAGCAGTTCTTC.

This clonotype appeared many times. The chain links TRBV12-3 or TRBV12-4 to TRBJ1-5, with D unclear. This CDR3 spans 14 amino acids. Trimming shortened V by 6 bases and J by 5 bases, and 14 bases separated the two germline ends. CDR3 amino acids: CASRQTDNYQPQHF. CDR3 nucleotide sequence: TGTGCCAGCAGGCAGACCGATAATTATCAGCCCCAGCATTTT.

In its sample, this clonotype was seen a few times. This sequence joins TRBV29-1 and TRBJ1-2; perhaps TRBD1 as D (6 bases). With 7 bases removed from V and 9 bases from J, the gap between germline ends came to 15 bases. The CDR3 covers 11 residues. The germline V gene has CDR1 SQVTM and CDR2 ANQGSEA. The CDR3 loop reads CSARAGDSYTF. The CDR3 DNA is TGCAGCGCACGGGCAGGGGACAGCTACACCTTC.

The chain is built from TRBV20-1 and TRBJ1-5; 7 positions match TRBD1. The CDR3 is 13 residues long. V shed 3 bases and J 6 bases; nucleotides not matched to a gene: 5. From germline, CDR1 is DFQATT and CDR2 SNEGSKA (reference sequence). CDR3 DNA: TGCAGTGCTAGGGCAGGGGGTGGTCAGCCCCAGCATTTT. Translated: CSARAGGGQPQHF.